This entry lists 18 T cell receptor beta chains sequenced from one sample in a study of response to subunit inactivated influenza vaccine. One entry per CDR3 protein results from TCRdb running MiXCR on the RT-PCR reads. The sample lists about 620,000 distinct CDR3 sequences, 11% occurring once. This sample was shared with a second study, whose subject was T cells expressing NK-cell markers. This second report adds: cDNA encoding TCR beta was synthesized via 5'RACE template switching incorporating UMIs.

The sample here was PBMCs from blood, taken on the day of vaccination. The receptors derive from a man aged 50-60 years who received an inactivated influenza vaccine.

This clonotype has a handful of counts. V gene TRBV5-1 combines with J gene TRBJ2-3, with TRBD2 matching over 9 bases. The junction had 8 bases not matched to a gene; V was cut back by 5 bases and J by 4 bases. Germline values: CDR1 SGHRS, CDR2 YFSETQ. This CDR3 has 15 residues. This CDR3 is CASRKSGGPPDTQYF. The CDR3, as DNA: TGCGCCAGCAGAAAAAGCGGGGGGCCCCCAGATACGCAGTATTTT.

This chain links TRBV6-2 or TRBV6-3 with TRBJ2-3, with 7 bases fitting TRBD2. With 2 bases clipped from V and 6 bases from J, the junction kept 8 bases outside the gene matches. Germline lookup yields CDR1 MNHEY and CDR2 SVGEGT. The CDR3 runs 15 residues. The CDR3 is CASSYPGTTYDTQYF. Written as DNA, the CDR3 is TGTGCCAGCAGTTACCCAGGGACTACCTATGATACGCAGTATTTT.

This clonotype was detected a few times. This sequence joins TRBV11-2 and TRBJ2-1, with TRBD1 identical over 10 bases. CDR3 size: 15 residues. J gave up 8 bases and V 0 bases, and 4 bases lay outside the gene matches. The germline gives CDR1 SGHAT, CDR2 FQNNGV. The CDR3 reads CASSLEGQGLDEQFF. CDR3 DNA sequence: TGTGCCAGCAGCTTAGAGGGACAGGGGCTCGATGAGCAGTTCTTC. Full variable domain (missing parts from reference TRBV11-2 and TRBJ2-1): EAGVAQSPRYKIIEKRQSVAFWCNPISGHATLYWYQQILGQGPKLLIQFQNNGVVDDSQLPKDRFSAERLKGVDSTLKIQPAKLEDSAVYLCASSLEGQGLDEQFFGPGTRLTVL.

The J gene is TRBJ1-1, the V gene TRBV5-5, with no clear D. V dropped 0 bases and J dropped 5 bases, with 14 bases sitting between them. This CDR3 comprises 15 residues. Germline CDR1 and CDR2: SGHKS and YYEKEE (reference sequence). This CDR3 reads CASSLEVAGWTEAFF. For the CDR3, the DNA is TGTGCCAGCAGCTTGGAAGTCGCGGGATGGACTGAAGCTTTCTTT.

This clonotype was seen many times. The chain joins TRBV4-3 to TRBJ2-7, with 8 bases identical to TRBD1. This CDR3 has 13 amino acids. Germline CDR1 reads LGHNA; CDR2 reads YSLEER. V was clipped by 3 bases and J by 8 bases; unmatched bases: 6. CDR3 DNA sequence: TGCGCCAGCAGCCAGTCCACAGGGGGGAAGCAGTACTTC. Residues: CASSQSTGGKQYF.

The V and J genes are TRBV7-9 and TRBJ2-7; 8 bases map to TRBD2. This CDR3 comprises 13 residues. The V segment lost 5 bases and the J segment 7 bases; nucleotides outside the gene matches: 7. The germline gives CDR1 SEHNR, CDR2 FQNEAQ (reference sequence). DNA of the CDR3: TGTGCCAGCAGCCCGGCGGGGGGACAAGAGCAGTACTTC. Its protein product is CASSPAGGQEQYF.

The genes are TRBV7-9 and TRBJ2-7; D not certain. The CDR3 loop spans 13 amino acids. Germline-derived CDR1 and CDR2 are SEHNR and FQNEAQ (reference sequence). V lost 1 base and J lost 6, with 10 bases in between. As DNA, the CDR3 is TGTGCCAGCAGCTTAGAATTCTCCATCGAGCAGTACTTC. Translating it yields CASSLEFSIEQYF. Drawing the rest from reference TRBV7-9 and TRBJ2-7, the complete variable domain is DTGVSQNPRHKITKRGQNVTFRCDPISEHNRLYWYRQTLGQGPEFLTYFQNEAQLEKSRLLSDRFSAERPKGSFSTLEIQRTEQGDSAMYLCASSLEFSIEQYFGPGTRLTVT.

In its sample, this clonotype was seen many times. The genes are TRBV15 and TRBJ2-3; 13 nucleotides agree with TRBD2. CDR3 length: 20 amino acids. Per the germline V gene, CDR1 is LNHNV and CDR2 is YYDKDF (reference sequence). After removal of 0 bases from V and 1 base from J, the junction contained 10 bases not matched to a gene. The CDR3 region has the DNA TGTGCCACCAGCAGAGATAGACTAGCGGGAGGAGTGAAAGGCACAGATACGCAGTATTTT. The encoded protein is CATSRDRLAGGVKGTDTQYF.

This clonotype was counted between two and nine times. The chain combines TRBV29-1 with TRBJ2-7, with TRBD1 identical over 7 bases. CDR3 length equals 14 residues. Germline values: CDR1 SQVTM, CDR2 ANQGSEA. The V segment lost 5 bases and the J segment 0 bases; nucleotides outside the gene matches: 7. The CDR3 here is CSVLQGESSYEQYF. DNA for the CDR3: TGCAGCGTTCTCCAGGGGGAGAGCTCCTACGAGCAGTACTTC.

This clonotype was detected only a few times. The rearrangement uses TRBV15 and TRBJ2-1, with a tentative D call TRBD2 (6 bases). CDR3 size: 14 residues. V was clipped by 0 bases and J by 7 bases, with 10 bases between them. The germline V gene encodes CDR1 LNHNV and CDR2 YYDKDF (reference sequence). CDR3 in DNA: TGTGCCACCAGCAGAGATTTAGCGGTTAATGAGCAGTTCTTC. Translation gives CATSRDLAVNEQFF.

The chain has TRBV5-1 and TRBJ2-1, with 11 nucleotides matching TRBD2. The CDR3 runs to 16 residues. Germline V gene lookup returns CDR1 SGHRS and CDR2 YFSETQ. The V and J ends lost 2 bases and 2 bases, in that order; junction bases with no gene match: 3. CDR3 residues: CASSFSTSGTYNEQFF. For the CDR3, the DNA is TGCGCCAGCAGCTTCTCGACTAGCGGGACCTACAATGAGCAGTTCTTC.

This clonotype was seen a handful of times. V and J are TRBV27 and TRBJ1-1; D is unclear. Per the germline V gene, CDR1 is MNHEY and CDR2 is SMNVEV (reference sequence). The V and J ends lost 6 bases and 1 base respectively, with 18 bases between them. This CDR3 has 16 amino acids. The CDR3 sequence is CASSLTWGLANTEAFF. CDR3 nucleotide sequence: TGTGCCAGCAGCCTAACCTGGGGTTTGGCGAACACTGAAGCTTTCTTT.

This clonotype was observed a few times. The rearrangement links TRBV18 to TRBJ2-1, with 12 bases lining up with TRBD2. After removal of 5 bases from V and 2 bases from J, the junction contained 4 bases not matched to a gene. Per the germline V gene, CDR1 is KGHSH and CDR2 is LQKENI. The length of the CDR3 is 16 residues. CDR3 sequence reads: CASSVTSGRTYNEQFF. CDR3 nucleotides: TGTGCCAGCTCAGTGACTAGCGGGAGAACCTACAATGAGCAGTTCTTC.

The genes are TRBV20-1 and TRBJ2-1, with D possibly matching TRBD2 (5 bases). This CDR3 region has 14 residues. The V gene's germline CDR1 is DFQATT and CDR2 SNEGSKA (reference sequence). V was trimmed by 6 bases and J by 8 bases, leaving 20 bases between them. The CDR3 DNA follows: TGCAGTGCCAAAAGCCGGGATGGGTTACATGAGCAGTTCTTC. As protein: CSAKSRDGLHEQFF.

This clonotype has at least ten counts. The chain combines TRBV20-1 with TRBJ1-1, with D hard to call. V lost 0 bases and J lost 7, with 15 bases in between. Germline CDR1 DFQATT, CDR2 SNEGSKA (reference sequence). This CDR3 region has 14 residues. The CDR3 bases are TGCAGTGCTAGAGATACCGGGTTGGTGAGTGAAGCTTTCTTT. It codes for CSARDTGLVSEAFF.

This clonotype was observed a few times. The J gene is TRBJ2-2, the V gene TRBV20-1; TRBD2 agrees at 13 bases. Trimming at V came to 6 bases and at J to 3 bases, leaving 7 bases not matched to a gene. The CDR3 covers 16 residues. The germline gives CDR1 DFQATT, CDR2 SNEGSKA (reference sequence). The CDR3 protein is CSANRLAGGHTGELFF. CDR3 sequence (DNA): TGCAGTGCCAATCGACTAGCGGGAGGACACACCGGGGAGCTGTTTTTT.

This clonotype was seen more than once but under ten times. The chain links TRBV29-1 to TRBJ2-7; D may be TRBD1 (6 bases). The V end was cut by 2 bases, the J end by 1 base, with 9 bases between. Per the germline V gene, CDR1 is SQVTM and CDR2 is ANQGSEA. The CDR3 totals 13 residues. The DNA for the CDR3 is TGCAGCGTTGAAACGGACAGATCCTACGAGCAGTACTTC. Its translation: CSVETDRSYEQYF.

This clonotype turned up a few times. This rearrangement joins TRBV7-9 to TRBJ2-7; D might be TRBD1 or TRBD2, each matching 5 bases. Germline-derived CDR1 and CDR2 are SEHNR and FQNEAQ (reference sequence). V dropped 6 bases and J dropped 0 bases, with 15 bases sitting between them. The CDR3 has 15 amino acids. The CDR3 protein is CASSLGTYSSYEQYF. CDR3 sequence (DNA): TGTGCCAGCAGTCTCGGGACGTATAGCTCCTACGAGCAGTACTTC.